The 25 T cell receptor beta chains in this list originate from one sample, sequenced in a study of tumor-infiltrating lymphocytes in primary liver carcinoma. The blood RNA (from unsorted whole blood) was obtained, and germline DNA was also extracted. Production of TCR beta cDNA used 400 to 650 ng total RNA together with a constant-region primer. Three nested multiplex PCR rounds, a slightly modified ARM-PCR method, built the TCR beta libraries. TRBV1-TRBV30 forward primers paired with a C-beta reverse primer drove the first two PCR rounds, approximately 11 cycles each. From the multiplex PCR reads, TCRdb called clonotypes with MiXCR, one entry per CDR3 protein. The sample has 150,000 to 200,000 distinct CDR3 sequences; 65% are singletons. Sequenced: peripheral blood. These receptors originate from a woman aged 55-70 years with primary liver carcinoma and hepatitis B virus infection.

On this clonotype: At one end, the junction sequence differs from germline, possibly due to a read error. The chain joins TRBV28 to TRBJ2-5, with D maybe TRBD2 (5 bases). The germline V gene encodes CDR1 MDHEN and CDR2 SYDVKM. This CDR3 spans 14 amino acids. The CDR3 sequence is CASSSPRVPETQYF. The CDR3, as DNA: TGTGCCAGCAGTTCCCCGAGGGTGCCAGAGACTCAGTACTTC.

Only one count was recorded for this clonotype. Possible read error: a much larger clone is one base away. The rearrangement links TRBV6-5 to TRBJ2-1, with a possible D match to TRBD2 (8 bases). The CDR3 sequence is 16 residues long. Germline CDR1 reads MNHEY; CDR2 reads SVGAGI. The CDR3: CVSRGSGRYLWDEQFF. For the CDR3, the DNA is TGTGTCAGCAGGGGGAGCGGGAGATACCTCTGGGATGAGCAGTTCTTC.

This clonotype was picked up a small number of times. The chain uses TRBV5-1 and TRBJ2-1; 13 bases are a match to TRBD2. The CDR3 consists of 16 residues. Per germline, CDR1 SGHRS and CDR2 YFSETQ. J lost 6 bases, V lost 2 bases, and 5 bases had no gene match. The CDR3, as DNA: TGCGCCAGCAGCTTCCCGACTAGCGGGAGGCTCAATGAGCAGTTCTTC. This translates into CASSFPTSGRLNEQFF. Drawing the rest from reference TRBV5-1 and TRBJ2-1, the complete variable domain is KAGVTQTPRYLIKTRGQQVTLSCSPISGHRSVSWYQQTPGQGLQFLFEYFSETQRNKGNFPGRFSGRQFSNSRSEMNVSTLELGDSALYLCASSFPTSGRLNEQFFGPGTRLTVL.

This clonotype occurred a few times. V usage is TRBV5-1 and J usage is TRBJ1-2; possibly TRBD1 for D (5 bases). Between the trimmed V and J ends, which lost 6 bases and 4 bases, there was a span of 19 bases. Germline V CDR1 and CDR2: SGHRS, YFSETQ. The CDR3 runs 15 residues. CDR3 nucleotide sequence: TGCGCCAGCACACAGGAGTCAGGACGGTCCTATGGCTACACCTTC. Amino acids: CASTQESGRSYGYTF.

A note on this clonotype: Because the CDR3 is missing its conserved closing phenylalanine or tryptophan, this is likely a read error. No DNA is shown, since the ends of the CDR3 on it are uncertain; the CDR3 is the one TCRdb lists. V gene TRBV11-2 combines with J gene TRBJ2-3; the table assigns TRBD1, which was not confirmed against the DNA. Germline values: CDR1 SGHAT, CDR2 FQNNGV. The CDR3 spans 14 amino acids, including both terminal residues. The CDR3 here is CPSSLESGPGERYL.

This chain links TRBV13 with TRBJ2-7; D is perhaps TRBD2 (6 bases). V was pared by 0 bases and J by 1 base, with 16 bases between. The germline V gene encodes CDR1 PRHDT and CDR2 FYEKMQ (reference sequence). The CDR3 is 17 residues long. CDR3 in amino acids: CASSLGLGGGRSYEQYF. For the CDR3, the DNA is TGTGCCAGCAGCTTAGGCCTTGGGGGAGGTAGGTCCTACGAGCAGTACTTC.

CDR3 in amino acids: CASSQRRGALGEQYF. Here the CDR3 DNA reads TGTGCCAGCTCACAACGTCGAGGGGCGCTGGGCGAGCAGTACTTC. V gene TRBV18 combines with J gene TRBJ2-7, with D perhaps TRBD1 or TRBD2 (5 bases each). CDR3 length equals 15 residues. From germline, CDR1 is KGHSH and CDR2 LQKENI. V shed 4 bases and J shed 6 bases, with 19 bases lying between them.

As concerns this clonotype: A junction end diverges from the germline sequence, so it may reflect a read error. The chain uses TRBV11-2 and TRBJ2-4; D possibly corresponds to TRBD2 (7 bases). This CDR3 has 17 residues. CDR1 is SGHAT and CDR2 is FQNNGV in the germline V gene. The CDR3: CASSLRGGSTTKNIQYF. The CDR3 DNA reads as TGCGCCAGCAGCTTAAGGGGGGGTAGTACAACCAAAAACATTCAGTACTTC.

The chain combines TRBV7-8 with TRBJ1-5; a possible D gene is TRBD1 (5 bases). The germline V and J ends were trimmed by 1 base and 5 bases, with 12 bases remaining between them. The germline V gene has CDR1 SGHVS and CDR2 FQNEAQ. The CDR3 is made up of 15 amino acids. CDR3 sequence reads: CASSLGSRVDQPQHF. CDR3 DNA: TGTGCCAGCAGCTTAGGGTCCAGGGTGGATCAGCCCCAGCATTTT.

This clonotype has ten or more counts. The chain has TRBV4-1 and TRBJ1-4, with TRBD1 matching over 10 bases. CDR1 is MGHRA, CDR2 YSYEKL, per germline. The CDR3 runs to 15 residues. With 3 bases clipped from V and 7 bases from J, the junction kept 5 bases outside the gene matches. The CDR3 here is CASSQVRQGAEKLFF. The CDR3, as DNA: TGCGCCAGCAGCCAGGTCAGACAGGGGGCTGAAAAACTGTTTTTT.

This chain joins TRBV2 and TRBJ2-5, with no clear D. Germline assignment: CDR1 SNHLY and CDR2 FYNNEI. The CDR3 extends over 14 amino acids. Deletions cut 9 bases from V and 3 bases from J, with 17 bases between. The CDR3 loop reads CASKEDSRKETQYF. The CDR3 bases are TGTGCCAGTAAAGAGGATAGCAGGAAAGAGACCCAGTACTTC.

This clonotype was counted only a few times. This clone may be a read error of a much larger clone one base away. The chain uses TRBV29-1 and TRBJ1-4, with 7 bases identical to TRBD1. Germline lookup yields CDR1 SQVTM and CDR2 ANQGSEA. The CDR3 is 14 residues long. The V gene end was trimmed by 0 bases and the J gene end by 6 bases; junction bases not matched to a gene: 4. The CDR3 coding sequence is TGCAGCGTTGAAGAGACAGGGAAGGATGAAAAACTGTTTTTT. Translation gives CSVEETGKDEKLFF.

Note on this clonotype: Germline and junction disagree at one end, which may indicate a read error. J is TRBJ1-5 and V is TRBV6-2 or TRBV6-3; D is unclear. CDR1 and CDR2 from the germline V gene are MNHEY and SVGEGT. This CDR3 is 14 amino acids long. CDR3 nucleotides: TGTACCAGCACCGCGACAAGGCCGATTCAGCTCCAGCATTTT. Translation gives CTSTATRPIQLQHF.

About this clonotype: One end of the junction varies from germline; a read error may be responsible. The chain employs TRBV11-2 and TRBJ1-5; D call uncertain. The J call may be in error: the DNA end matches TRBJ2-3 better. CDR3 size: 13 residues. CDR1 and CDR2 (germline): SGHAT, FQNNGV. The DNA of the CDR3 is TGTACCAGCAGCTTAGAAGGCAATCAGCCCCAGTATTTT. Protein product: CTSSLEGNQPQYF.

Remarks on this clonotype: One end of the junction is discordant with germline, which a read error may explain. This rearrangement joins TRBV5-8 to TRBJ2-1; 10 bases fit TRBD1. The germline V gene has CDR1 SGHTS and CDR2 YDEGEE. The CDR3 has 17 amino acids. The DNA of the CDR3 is TGTGGCAGCAGCTTGCTCCGGGGGACAGGGGCTCTCTACGAGCAGTTCTTC. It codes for CGSSLLRGTGALYEQFF.

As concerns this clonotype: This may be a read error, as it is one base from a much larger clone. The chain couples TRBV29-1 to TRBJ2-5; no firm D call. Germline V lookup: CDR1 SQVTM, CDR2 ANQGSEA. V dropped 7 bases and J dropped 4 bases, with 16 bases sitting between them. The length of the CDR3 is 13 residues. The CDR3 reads CSAPSPTIETQYF. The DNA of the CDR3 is TGCAGCGCCCCTAGTCCCACTATAGAGACCCAGTACTTC.

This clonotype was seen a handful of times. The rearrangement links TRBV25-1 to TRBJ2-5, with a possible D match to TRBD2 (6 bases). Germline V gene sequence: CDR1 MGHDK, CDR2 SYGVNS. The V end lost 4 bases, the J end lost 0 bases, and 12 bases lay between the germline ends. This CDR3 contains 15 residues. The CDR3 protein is CASSARDWYQETQYF. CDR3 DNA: TGTGCCAGCAGTGCGCGGGATTGGTACCAAGAGACCCAGTACTTC.

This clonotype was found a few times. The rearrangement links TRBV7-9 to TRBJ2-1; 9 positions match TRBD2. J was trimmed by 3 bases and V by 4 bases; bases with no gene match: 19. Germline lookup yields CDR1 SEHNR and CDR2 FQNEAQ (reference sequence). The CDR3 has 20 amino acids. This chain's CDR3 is CASSSSRREGSSLSYNEQFF. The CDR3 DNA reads TGTGCCAGCAGCTCCTCTCGGCGGGAGGGCAGTAGTCTAAGCTACAATGAGCAGTTCTTC.

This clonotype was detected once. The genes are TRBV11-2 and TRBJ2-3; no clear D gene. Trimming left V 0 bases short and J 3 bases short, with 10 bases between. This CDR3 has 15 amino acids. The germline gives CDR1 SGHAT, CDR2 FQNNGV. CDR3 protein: CASSLEGSRTDTQYF. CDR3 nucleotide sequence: TGTGCCAGCAGCTTAGAAGGTAGCAGAACAGATACGCAGTATTTT.

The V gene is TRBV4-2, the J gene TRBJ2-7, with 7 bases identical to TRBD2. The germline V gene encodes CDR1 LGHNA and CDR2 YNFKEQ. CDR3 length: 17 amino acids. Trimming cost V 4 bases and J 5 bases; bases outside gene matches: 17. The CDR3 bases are TGTGCCAGCAGCCTATTTTCTGGCCTAGCGGTAAACAACGAGCAGTACTTC. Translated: CASSLFSGLAVNNEQYF.

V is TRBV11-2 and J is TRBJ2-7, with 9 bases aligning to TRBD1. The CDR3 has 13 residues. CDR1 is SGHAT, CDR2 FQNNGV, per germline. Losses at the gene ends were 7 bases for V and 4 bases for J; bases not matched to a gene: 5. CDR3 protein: CASNRDRVYEQYF. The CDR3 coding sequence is TGTGCCAGCAATAGGGACAGGGTGTACGAGCAGTACTTC.

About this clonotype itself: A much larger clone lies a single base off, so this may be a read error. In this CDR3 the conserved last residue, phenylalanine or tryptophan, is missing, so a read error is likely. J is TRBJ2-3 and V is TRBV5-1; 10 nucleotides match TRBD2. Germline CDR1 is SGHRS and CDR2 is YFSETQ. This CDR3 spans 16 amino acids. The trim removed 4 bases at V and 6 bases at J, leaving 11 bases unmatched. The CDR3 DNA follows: TGCGCCAGCAGCCGATACCTAGCGGGAGTCCCCGATACGCAGTATCTT. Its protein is CASSRYLAGVPDTQYL.

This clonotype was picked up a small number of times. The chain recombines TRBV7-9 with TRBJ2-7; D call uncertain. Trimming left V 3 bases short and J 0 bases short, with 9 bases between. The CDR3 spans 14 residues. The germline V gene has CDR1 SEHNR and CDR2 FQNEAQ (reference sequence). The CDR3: CASSFPGSSYEQYF. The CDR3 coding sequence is TGTGCCAGCAGCTTTCCAGGCAGCTCCTACGAGCAGTACTTC.

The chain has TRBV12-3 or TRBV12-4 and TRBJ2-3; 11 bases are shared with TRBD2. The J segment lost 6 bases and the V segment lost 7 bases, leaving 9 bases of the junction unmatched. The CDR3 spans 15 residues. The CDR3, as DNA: TGTGCCAGCATACCTACTAGCGGGAGAAGGGATACGCAGTATTTT. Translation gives CASIPTSGRRDTQYF.

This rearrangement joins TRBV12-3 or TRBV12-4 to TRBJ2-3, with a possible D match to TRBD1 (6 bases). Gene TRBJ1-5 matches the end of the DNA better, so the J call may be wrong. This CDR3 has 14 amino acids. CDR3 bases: TGTGCCAGCAGCTGGGGGGCTGGCGCAGATACGCAGCATTTT. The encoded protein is CASSWGAGADTQHF.